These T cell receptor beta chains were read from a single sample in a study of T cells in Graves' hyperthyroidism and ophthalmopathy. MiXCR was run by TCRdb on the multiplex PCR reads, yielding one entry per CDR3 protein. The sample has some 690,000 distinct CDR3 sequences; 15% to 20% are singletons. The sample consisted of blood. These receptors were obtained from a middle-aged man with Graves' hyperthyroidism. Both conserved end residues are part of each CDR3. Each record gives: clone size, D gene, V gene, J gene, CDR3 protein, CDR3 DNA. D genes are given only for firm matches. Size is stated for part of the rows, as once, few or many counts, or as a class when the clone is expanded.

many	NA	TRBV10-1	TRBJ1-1	CASSLVRGTEAFF	TGCGCCAGCAGTCTGGTCAGGGGCACTGAAGCTTTCTTT
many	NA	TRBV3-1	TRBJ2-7	CASSQDLTVYEQYF	TGTGCCAGCAGCCAAGATCTAACAGTCTACGAGCAGTACTTC
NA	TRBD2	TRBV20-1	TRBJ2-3	CSARGSSGTASTDTQYF	TGCAGTGCTAGAGGGTCTAGCGGGACCGCTAGTACAGATACGCAGTATTTT
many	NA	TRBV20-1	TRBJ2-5	CSALATGGPKETQYF	TGCAGTGCTCTCGCTACGGGGGGCCCTAAAGAGACCCAGTACTTC
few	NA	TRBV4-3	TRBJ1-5	CASSQRAAEPQHF	TGCGCCAGCAGCCAACGGGCCGCGGAGCCCCAGCATTTT
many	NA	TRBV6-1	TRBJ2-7	CASRIDGVYEQYF	TGTGCCAGCAGGATCGACGGAGTCTACGAGCAGTACTTC
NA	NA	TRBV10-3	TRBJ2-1	CAISESTSEQFF	TGTGCCATCAGTGAGTCTACGAGTGAGCAGTTCTTC
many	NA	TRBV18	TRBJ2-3	CASSPNYSTDTQYF	TGTGCCAGCTCACCAAATTACAGCACAGATACGCAGTATTTT
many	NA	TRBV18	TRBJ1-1	CASSPDPGYTEAFF	TGTGCCAGCTCACCTGACCCAGGGTACACTGAAGCTTTCTTT
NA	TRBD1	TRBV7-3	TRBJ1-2	CASSRTGGAAYGYTF	TGTGCCAGCAGCCGAACAGGGGGCGCGGCCTATGGCTACACCTTC
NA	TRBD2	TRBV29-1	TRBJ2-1	CSDGGALGNEQFF	TGCAGCGACGGGGGGGCGCTGGGCAATGAGCAGTTCTTC
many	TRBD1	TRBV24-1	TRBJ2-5	CATSDRTGRETQYF	TGTGCCACCAGTGACCGGACAGGGCGGGAGACCCAGTACTTC
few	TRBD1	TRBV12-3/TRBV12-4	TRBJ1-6	CASTETGWNSPLHF	TGTGCCAGCACCGAGACAGGGTGGAATTCACCCCTCCACTTT
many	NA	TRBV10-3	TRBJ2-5	CAISAEAETQYF	TGTGCCATCAGTGCAGAGGCTGAGACCCAGTACTTC
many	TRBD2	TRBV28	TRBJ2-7	CASRPGGLAGGRRSYEQYF	TGTGCCAGCAGGCCAGGGGGACTAGCGGGAGGCCGCCGCTCCTACGAGCAGTACTTC
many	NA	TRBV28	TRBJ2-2	CASRGPLNTGELFF	TGTGCCAGCAGGGGACCCTTGAACACCGGGGAGCTGTTTTTT
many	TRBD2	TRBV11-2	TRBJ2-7	CASSLELGLAGSSSYEQYF	TGTGCCAGCAGCTTAGAGTTGGGGTTAGCGGGCTCCAGCTCCTACGAGCAGTACTTC
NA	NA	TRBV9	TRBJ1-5	CASSVVGGTPPGNQPQHF	TGTGCCAGCAGCGTAGTGGGGGGGACACCCCCTGGCAATCAGCCCCAGCATTTT
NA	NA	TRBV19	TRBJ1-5	CASSIWGSNQPQHF	TGTGCCAGTAGTATTTGGGGTAGCAATCAGCCCCAGCATTTT
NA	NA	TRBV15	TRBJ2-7	CATSNRGPLRHYEQYF	TGTGCCACCAGCAACCGGGGCCCCCTCCGCCACTACGAGCAGTACTTC
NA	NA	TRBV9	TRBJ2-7	CASSVTGARSYEQYF	TGTGCCAGCAGCGTTACGGGCGCAAGGTCCTACGAGCAGTACTTC
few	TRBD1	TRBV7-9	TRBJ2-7	CASSSGQGPGIYEQYF	TGTGCCAGCAGCTCTGGACAGGGCCCAGGAATCTACGAGCAGTACTTC
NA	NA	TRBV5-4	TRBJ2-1	CASSLGASLADEQFF	TGTGCCAGCAGCTTGGGGGCTAGCCTCGCCGATGAGCAGTTCTTC
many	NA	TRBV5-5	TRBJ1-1	CASSLTGRANTEAFF	TGTGCCAGCAGCTTGACAGGGAGGGCAAACACTGAAGCTTTCTTT
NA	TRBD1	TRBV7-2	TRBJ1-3	CASRATGSGTGNTIYF	TGTGCCAGCAGAGCGACAGGGTCAGGAACTGGAAACACCATATATTTT
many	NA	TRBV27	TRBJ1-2	CASSSPQQGRYGYTF	TGTGCCAGCAGCTCCCCTCAACAGGGACGGTATGGCTACACCTTC
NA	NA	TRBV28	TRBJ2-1	CASSLKQAGGQFF	TGTGCCAGCAGTTTAAAACAGGCCGGTGGGCAGTTCTTC
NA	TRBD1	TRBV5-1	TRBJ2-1	CASSLPGQGSNEQFF	TGCGCCAGCAGCCTACCCGGACAGGGTAGCAATGAGCAGTTCTTC
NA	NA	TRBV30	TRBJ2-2	CAWSVTVGELFF	TGTGCCTGGAGTGTAACGGTCGGGGAGCTGTTTTTT
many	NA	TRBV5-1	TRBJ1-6	CASRQDSENSPLHF	TGCGCCAGCAGGCAGGACAGTGAGAATTCACCCCTCCACTTT
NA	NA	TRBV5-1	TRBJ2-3	CASSLGWGQVDTQYF	TGTGCCAGCAGCTTGGGCTGGGGGCAAGTGGATACGCAGTATTTT
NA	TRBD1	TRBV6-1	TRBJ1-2	CASSLDGQGDYYGYTF	TGTGCCAGCAGCCTGGATGGACAGGGAGATTACTATGGCTACACCTTC